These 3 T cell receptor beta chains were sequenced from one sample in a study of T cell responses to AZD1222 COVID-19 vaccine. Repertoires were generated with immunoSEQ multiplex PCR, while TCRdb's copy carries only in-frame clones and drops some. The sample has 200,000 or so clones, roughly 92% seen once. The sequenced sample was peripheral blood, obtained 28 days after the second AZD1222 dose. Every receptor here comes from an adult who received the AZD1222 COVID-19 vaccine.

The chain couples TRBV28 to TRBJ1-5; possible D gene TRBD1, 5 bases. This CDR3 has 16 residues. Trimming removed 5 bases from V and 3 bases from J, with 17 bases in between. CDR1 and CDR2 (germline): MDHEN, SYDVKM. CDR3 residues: CASSPLRRGNNQPQHF. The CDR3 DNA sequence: TGTGCCAGCAGTCCCTTGAGGAGGGGCAACAATCAGCCCCAGCATTTT.

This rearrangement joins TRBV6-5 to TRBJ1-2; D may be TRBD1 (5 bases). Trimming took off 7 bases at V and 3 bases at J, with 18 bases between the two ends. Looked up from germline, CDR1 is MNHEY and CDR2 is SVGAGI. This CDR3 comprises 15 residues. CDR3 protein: CASMREAGRYYGYTF. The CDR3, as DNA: TGTGCCAGCATGAGGGAGGCAGGGCGATACTATGGCTACACCTTC.

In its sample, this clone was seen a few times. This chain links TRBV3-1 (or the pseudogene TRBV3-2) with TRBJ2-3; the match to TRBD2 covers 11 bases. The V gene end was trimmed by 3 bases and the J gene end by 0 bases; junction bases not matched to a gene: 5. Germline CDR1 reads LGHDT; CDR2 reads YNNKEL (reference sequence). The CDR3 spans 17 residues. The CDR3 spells CASSHSGGAYSTDTQYF. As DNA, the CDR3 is TGTGCCAGCAGCCATAGCGGGGGGGCTTATAGCACAGATACGCAGTATTTT.